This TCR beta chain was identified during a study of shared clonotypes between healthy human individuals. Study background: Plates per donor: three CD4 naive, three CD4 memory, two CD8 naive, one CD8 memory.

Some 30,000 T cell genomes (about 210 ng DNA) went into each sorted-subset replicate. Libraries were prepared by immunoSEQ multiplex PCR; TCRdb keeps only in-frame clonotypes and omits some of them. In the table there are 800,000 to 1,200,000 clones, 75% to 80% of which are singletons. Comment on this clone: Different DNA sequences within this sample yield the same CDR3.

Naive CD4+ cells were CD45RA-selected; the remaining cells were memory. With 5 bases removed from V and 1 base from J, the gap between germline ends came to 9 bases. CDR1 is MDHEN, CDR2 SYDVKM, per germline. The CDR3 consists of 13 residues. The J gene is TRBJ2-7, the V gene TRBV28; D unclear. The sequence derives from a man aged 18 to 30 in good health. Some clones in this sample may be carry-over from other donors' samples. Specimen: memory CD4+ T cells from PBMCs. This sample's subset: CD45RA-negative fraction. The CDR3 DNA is TGTGCCAGCAGTCCTGGGCAGTCCTACGAGCAGTACTTC. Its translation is CASSPGQSYEQYF. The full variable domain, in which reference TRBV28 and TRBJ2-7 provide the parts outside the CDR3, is DVKVTQSSRYLVKRTGEKVFLECVQDMDHENMFWYRQDPGLGLRLIYFSYDVKMKEKGDIPEGYSVSREKKERFSLILESASTNQTSMYLCASSPGQSYEQYFGPGTRLTVT.